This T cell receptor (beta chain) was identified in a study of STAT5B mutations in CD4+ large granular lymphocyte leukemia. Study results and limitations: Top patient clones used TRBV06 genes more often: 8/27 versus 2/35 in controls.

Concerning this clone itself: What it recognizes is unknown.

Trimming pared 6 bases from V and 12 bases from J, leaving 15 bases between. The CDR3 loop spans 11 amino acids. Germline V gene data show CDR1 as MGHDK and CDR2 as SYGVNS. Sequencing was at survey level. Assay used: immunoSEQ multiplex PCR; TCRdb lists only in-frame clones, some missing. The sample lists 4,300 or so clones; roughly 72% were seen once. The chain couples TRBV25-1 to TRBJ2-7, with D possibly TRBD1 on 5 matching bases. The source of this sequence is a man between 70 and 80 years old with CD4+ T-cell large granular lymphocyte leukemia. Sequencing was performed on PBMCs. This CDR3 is CASSLGQGWYF. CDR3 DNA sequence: TGTGCCAGCAGCTTGGGTCAGGGATGGTACTTC.